The clone carrying this T cell receptor beta chain came up many times. Its antigen remains unknown. Primed by a sample-barcoded 5' primer and a J-beta primer mix, a second PCR proceeded for roughly 6 to 12 cycles. TCRdb re-derived calls from the 5' RACE reads in MiXCR, one entry per CDR3 protein. The data show hundreds of thousands of distinct CDR3 sequences, 35% to 50% seen once. The data were obtained in a study of blood T cells in healthy people across ages. Study-wide results and caveats: With unsorted PBMCs, a conclusive comparison of naive versus antigen-experienced cells was not possible. It was not known whether donors were CMV positive (a possible confounder of expanded clonotype changes).

The CDR3 consists of 17 residues. Germline assignment: CDR1 MNHNS and CDR2 SASEGT. Trimming at V came to 6 bases and at J to 0 bases, leaving 11 bases not matched to a gene. Every participating donor contributed 8 to 10 milliliters of peripheral blood through a draw. The sequencing sample was made of blood. This sequence was found in an elderly man in good health. V is TRBV6-1 and J is TRBJ2-3, with 8 bases identical to TRBD1. CDR3 sequence: CASRPRTGRSSTDTQYF. Here the CDR3 DNA reads TGTGCCAGCAGACCACGGACAGGGAGATCTAGCACAGATACGCAGTATTTT.